The 17 T cell receptor beta chains reported below all come from one sample, sequenced in a study of PD-1 blockade in classical Hodgkin lymphoma. Documented time point: newly diagnosed, previously untreated cHL patient sample. Isolated CD8+ T cells were derived from thawed PBMCs through magnetic negative selection. Here immunoSEQ multiplex PCR was the method, and the copy in TCRdb shows in-frame clones only, minus some. The top ten hold 20% to 25% of the sample, which has some 5,400 clones, 86% seen once. The source material was CD8+ T cells from blood. Every receptor here comes from a human donor with classical Hodgkin lymphoma.

The J gene is TRBJ2-7, the V gene TRBV25-1, with 7 bases lining up with TRBD2. Germline V lookup: CDR1 MGHDK, CDR2 SYGVNS. The CDR3 is made up of 14 amino acids. The junction had 2 bases not matched to a gene; V was cut back by 3 bases and J by 0 bases. CDR3 nucleotide sequence: TGTGCCAGCAGTGAGCGGGGGAGCTCCTACGAGCAGTACTTC. Protein: CASSERGSSYEQYF.

The CDR3 coding sequence is TGTGCCAGCAGCTTCCCGTACTCTGGGAGGTACAATGAGCAGTTCTTC. As protein: CASSFPYSGRYNEQFF. The chain recombines TRBV11-1 with TRBJ2-1, with a weak D call TRBD2 (6 bases). The CDR3 is 16 residues long. Trimming removed 3 bases from V and 4 bases from J, with 16 bases in between. Germline V gene sequence: CDR1 SGHAT, CDR2 FQDESV (reference sequence).

This clone was recorded once. The CDR3 bases are TGTGCCAGCAGTGAAACAAAGGGGCCTAGCAATCAGCCCCAGCATTTT. Its protein product is CASSETKGPSNQPQHF. The chain has TRBV25-1 and TRBJ1-5, with TRBD1 as a possible D gene (5 bases). Trimming left V 2 bases short and J 0 bases short, with 11 bases between. Germline lookup yields CDR1 MGHDK and CDR2 SYGVNS. This CDR3 spans 16 amino acids. Combining the CDR3 with reference TRBV25-1 and TRBJ1-5 gives the whole variable domain EADIYQTPRYLVIGTGKKITLECSQTMGHDKMYWYQQDPGMELHLIHYSYGVNSTEKGDLSSESTVSRIRTEHFPLTLESARPSHTSQYLCASSETKGPSNQPQHFGDGTRLSIL.

The chain couples TRBV15 to TRBJ1-1; perhaps TRBD1 as D (6 bases). This CDR3 has 15 amino acids. Germline assignment: CDR1 LNHNV and CDR2 YYDKDF (reference sequence). The V gene lost 3 bases and the J gene lost 1 base, with 12 bases spanning the gap. DNA of the CDR3: TGTGCCACCAGCAGTAATCCACAGGGGAACACTGAAGCTTTCTTT. This sequence encodes CATSSNPQGNTEAFF.

This sequence joins TRBV14 and TRBJ2-1, with D maybe TRBD1 (6 bases). Germline V gene lookup returns CDR1 SGHDN and CDR2 FVKESK. This CDR3 is 17 amino acids long. V gave up 3 bases and J gave up 0 bases, with 15 bases separating them. CDR3 coding DNA: TGTGCCAGCAGCCACCTTACAGGGAAGGTCTCCTACAATGAGCAGTTCTTC. Amino acids: CASSHLTGKVSYNEQFF.

In its sample, this clone was seen once. The rearrangement links TRBV6-4 to TRBJ2-3; 7 bases map to TRBD2. V dropped 10 bases and J dropped 2; count of bases not matched to a gene: 6. The germline V gene encodes CDR1 MRHNA and CDR2 SNTAGT. CDR3 length: 13 amino acids. This CDR3 is CATGAGSTDTQYF. In DNA form, the CDR3 reads TGTGCCACCGGAGCGGGGTCCACAGATACGCAGTATTTT.

The V gene is TRBV6-1, the J gene TRBJ1-2; D gene uncertain. V was pared by 1 base and J by 4 bases, with 13 bases between. Germline V gene sequence: CDR1 MNHNS, CDR2 SASEGT. This CDR3 is 15 amino acids long. The CDR3: CASSEDRAGSYGYTF. As DNA, the CDR3 is TGTGCCAGCAGTGAAGATCGGGCAGGCTCCTATGGCTACACCTTC.

The chain uses TRBV10-3 and TRBJ1-2, with no clear D. The V end lost 0 bases, the J end lost 8 bases, and 19 bases lay between the germline ends. There are 16 residues in the CDR3. Germline V gives CDR1 ENHRY, CDR2 SYGVKD. In DNA, the CDR3 is TGTGCCATCAGTGAGTCGGCCAACTTCTGGGTTGGAGGCTACACCTTC. As protein: CAISESANFWVGGYTF.

V is TRBV25-1 and J is TRBJ2-7; 12 positions agree with TRBD2. V dropped 5 bases and J dropped 5; count of bases not matched to a gene: 7. The CDR3 is 15 amino acids. Germline values: CDR1 MGHDK, CDR2 SYGVNS. CDR3 coding DNA: TGTGCCAGCAGTCCGACTAGCGGGAGTGAGCACGAGCAGTACTTC. It specifies CASSPTSGSEHEQYF.

The chain links TRBV2 to TRBJ2-1; D is undetermined. Trimming cost V 1 base and J 3 bases, with 10 bases left between them. The CDR3 runs 15 residues. The germline gives CDR1 SNHLY, CDR2 FYNNEI. The CDR3 here is CASSEENLIYNEQFF. CDR3 DNA: TGTGCCAGCAGTGAAGAGAACCTAATCTACAATGAGCAGTTCTTC.

The table lists this clone with a few counts. The rearrangement links TRBV6-1 to TRBJ1-2; maybe TRBD1 (6 bases). The germline V gene encodes CDR1 MNHNS and CDR2 SASEGT. This CDR3 comprises 14 residues. Between the trimmed V and J ends, which lost 1 base and 6 bases, there was a span of 12 bases. CDR3 bases: TGTGCCAGCAGTGAAGGGTGGGGGGCGCATGGCTACACCTTC. Translation: CASSEGWGAHGYTF.

The chain is built from TRBV28 and TRBJ2-7; 8 bases agree with TRBD1. Germline CDR1 reads MDHEN; CDR2 reads SYDVKM. With 3 bases clipped from V and 3 bases from J, the junction kept 7 bases outside the gene matches. This CDR3 has 15 amino acids. As DNA, the CDR3 is TGTGCCAGCAGTTTCGATGGACAGGGCATCTACGAGCAGTACTTC. It specifies CASSFDGQGIYEQYF.

This chain joins TRBV25-1 and TRBJ2-3; D is possibly TRBD1 (6 bases). Trimming removed 4 bases from V and 2 bases from J, with 10 bases in between. Germline V lookup: CDR1 MGHDK, CDR2 SYGVNS. This CDR3 comprises 14 residues. The CDR3 reads CASSAGTTTDTQYF. The CDR3 bases are TGTGCCAGCAGTGCCGGGACAACCACAGATACGCAGTATTTT.

The chain couples TRBV6-1 to TRBJ1-1, with D maybe TRBD1 (5 bases). V was clipped by 2 bases and J by 3 bases, with 7 bases between them. Germline CDR1 and CDR2: MNHNS and SASEGT. The CDR3 is 13 residues long. CDR3 sequence: CASSEQGHTEAFF. The CDR3 DNA is TGTGCCAGCAGTGAACAGGGCCACACTGAAGCTTTCTTT.

V usage is TRBV7-9 and J usage is TRBJ2-5; D is unresolved. The CDR3 totals 16 residues. V gave up 3 bases and J gave up 5 bases, with 19 bases separating them. Germline V gene data show CDR1 as SEHNR and CDR2 as FQNEAQ (reference sequence). DNA of the CDR3: TGTGCCAGCAGCTTCGTTGGGGTAGGAGTCGAGGAGACCCAGTACTTC. Translating gives CASSFVGVGVEETQYF. Full variable domain (missing parts from reference TRBV7-9 and TRBJ2-5): DTGVSQNPRHKITKRGQNVTFRCDPISEHNRLYWYRQTLGQGPEFLTYFQNEAQLEKSRLLSDRFSAERPKGSFSTLEIQRTEQGDSAMYLCASSFVGVGVEETQYFGPGTRLLVL.

The J gene is TRBJ2-1, the V gene TRBV28, with no clear D. Per the germline V gene, CDR1 is MDHEN and CDR2 is SYDVKM. This CDR3 is built from 13 residues. V lost 6 bases to trimming and J lost 4 bases, with 10 bases between them. CDR3 residues: CASRRTEYNEQFF. In nucleotides, the CDR3 is TGTGCCAGCAGACGTACAGAATACAATGAGCAGTTCTTC.

The rearrangement joins TRBV29-1 to TRBJ2-1; D remains ambiguous. Germline V gene sequence: CDR1 SQVTM, CDR2 ANQGSEA. The V end was cut by 0 bases, the J end by 12 bases, with 0 bases between. This CDR3 is built from 8 residues. CDR3 sequence reads: CSVEEQFF. CDR3 coding DNA: TGCAGCGTTGAAGAGCAGTTCTTC.